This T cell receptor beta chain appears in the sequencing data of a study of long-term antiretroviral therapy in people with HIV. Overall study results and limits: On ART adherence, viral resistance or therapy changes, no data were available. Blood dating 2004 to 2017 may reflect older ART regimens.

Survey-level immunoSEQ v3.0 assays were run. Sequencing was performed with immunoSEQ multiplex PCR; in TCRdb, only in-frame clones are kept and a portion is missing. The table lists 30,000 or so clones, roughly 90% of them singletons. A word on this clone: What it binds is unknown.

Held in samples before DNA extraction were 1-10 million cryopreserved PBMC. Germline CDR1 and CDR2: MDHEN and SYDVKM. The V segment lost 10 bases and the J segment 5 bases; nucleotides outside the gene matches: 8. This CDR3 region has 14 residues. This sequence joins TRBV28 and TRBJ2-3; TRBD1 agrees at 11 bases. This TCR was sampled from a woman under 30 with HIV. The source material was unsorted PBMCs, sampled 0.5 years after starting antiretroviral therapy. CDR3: CATRTGGEVDTQYF. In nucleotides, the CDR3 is TGTGCCACCCGGACAGGGGGCGAAGTAGATACGCAGTATTTT.